Many counts were recorded for the clone carrying this T cell receptor (beta chain). Using unique molecular identifiers, the investigators prepared the TCRbeta library. TCRdb recomputed calls from the PCR reads with MiXCR, one row per CDR3 protein. The sample holds 300,000 or so distinct CDR3 sequences; 9.5% to 10% are singletons and the top ten take over 9.5%. This entry comes from a study of T-cell reconstitution after alpha-beta-depleted transplantation in children. V lost 6 bases and J 4 bases, leaving 13 bases between the germline ends. The CDR3 has 13 amino acids. This TCR derives from a human donor who donated a stem cell graft to a child with SCID. J is TRBJ2-7 and V is TRBV12-3 or TRBV12-4, with D unresolved. Sequenced material: PBMCs from the stem cell graft donor, taken from the stem cell graft. The CDR3 loop reads CASRSDTLYEQYF. The CDR3 DNA is TGTGCCAGCAGATCAGACACCCTGTACGAGCAGTACTTC.